A single sample gave rise to the 2 T cell receptor beta chains below, sequenced in a study of molecular identifiers for immune sequencing clone quantification. TCRdb re-derived calls from the PCR reads in MiXCR, one entry per CDR3 protein. The table lists about 630,000 distinct CDR3 sequences, 25% of them singletons, with 0.78% in the top ten. The sample was naive CD8+ T cells from blood, with Jurkat cell RNA spiked in. Stated subset: FACS-sorted CD8+CD4-CCR7+CD45RA+ naive T cells. The source is a human donor in good health. Some libraries in this study had Jurkat cell RNA spiked in.

This clonotype came up many times. The J gene is TRBJ2-7, the V gene TRBV29-1; no firm D call. The CDR3 totals 12 residues. Trimming pared 0 bases from V and 2 bases from J, leaving 5 bases between. CDR1 SQVTM and CDR2 ANQGSEA come from the germline V gene. Here the CDR3 DNA reads TGCAGCGTTGAAGAACAGCCCTACGAGCAGTACTTC. Translation: CSVEEQPYEQYF.

The table lists this clonotype with a few counts. V and J are TRBV10-2 and TRBJ1-1; D perhaps matches TRBD1 (5 bases). The CDR3 contains 19 residues. Germline CDR1 reads WSHSY; CDR2 reads SAAADI. Trimming pared 0 bases from V and 1 base from J, leaving 21 bases between. CDR3 DNA: TGCGCCAGCAGTGAGTCGTTCAGGGCGGCGGACGAATGGAACACTGAAGCTTTCTTT. Its protein is CASSESFRAADEWNTEAFF.